The next 27 T cell receptor beta chains were all read from a single sample in a study of cytomegalovirus exposure and HLA in healthy donors. The PCR had 60 Vbeta and 13 Jbeta primers. The method was immunoSEQ multiplex PCR; TCRdb's version includes in-frame clones alone and lacks a portion of them. Here the sample spans roughly 120,000 clones, around 74% being singletons. The specimen was PBMCs. The receptors stem from a man between 60 and 75 years old in good health and CMV-seropositive.

The genes are TRBV28 and TRBJ1-1; no clear D. CDR1 and CDR2 (germline): MDHEN, SYDVKM. V was shortened by 9 bases and J by 0 bases, with 8 bases between the two germline ends. The length of the CDR3 is 12 residues. The CDR3 reads CASAHLNTEAFF. For the CDR3, the DNA is TGTGCCAGTGCACACCTGAACACTGAAGCTTTCTTT.

The CDR3 DNA reads TGCGCCAGCAGCCTGGGACTAGCGGGGGGTTCCTACGAGCAGTACTTC. This translates into CASSLGLAGGSYEQYF. The chain recombines TRBV4-1 with TRBJ2-7; 15 bases agree with TRBD2. The J segment lost 1 base and the V segment lost 4 bases, leaving 2 bases of the junction unmatched. Per germline, CDR1 MGHRA and CDR2 YSYEKL. The CDR3 is made up of 16 amino acids.

The rearrangement joins TRBV28 to TRBJ2-5; 12 nucleotides align to TRBD2. From germline, CDR1 is MDHEN and CDR2 SYDVKM. V trimming: 5 bases; J trimming: 2 bases; junction bases outside the gene matches: 6. The CDR3 totals 16 residues. The CDR3 DNA is TGTGCCAGCAGTGGGGGACTAGCGGGCGATCAAGAGACCCAGTACTTC. Protein sequence: CASSGGLAGDQETQYF.

This clone has just one count. In nucleotides, the CDR3 is TGTGCCAGCAGCGTAGCCTCTGGGGGCAAGACTGAAGCTTTCTTT. Translating it yields CASSVASGGKTEAFF. This chain uses TRBV9 with TRBJ1-1; possibly TRBD1 for D (6 bases). The germline CDR1 and CDR2 sequences are SGDLS and YYNGEE. Trimming stripped 0 bases from V and 5 bases from J, with 14 bases between. CDR3 length: 15 residues.

The chain has TRBV7-2 and TRBJ2-7; 12 bases fit TRBD2. The CDR3 is 16 amino acids. V lost 6 bases and J lost 0; bases outside the gene matches: 6. CDR1 is SGHTA and CDR2 is FQGNSA in the germline V gene. DNA of the CDR3: TGTGCCAGCAGGCCTTGGACTAGCGGGAACTCCTACGAGCAGTACTTC. Translation gives CASRPWTSGNSYEQYF.

This clone has only one observation. The genes are TRBV13 and TRBJ2-7; D not resolved. The CDR3 contains 13 residues. Germline assignment: CDR1 PRHDT and CDR2 FYEKMQ (reference sequence). The ends were cut back, 0 bases at V and 2 bases at J, with 5 bases in the middle. Here the CDR3 reads CASSLGWPYEQYF. Written as DNA, the CDR3 is TGTGCCAGCAGCTTAGGGTGGCCCTACGAGCAGTACTTC.

The chain recombines TRBV10-2 with TRBJ2-7; weak D call: TRBD1 (6 bases). In germline, CDR1 is WSHSY, CDR2 SAAADI. Trimming took off 6 bases at V and 3 bases at J, with 12 bases between the two ends. The CDR3 loop spans 13 amino acids. The CDR3 coding sequence is TGCGCCAGCAGACGTGACAGGCGCTACGAGCAGTACTTC. The encoded protein is CASRRDRRYEQYF.

The chain has TRBV19 and TRBJ2-1, with 11 bases identical to TRBD2. The germline CDR1 and CDR2 sequences are LNHDA and SQIVND (reference sequence). Unmatched junction bases numbered 6, after V lost 5 bases and J lost 6 bases. The CDR3 is made up of 15 amino acids. CDR3: CASSPTSGSGNEQFF. The CDR3, as DNA: TGTGCCAGTAGTCCCACTAGCGGGAGTGGCAATGAGCAGTTCTTC.

This clone was observed a few times. The chain employs TRBV5-8 and TRBJ1-4, with 9 bases lining up with TRBD1. CDR1 and CDR2 (germline): SGHTS, YDEGEE. CDR3 length: 16 amino acids. V was clipped by 1 base and J by 8 bases; unmatched bases: 9. The CDR3 sequence is CASSLYQTGGTEKLFF. DNA for the CDR3: TGTGCCAGCAGCTTGTATCAGACAGGGGGAACGGAAAAACTGTTTTTT.

This clone was picked up one time. J is TRBJ1-1 and V is TRBV7-2; D gene ambiguous. Trimming removed 2 bases from V and 1 base from J, with 17 bases in between. In germline, CDR1 is SGHTA, CDR2 FQGNSA. The CDR3 sequence is 17 residues long. CDR3 nucleotides: TGTGCCAGCAGCTTACCTCGAGGGAGAGAAACGAACACTGAAGCTTTCTTT. Protein sequence: CASSLPRGRETNTEAFF.

This chain links TRBV5-1 with TRBJ2-1; 9 positions agree with TRBD2. The germline gives CDR1 SGHRS, CDR2 YFSETQ. V was clipped by 1 base and J by 0 bases; unmatched bases: 5. The CDR3 runs 17 residues. Written as DNA, the CDR3 is TGCGCCAGCAGCTTGCAGGCTAGCGGGGTCTCCTACAATGAGCAGTTCTTC. It translates to CASSLQASGVSYNEQFF.

The chain couples TRBV6-4 to TRBJ2-7, with 10 positions matching TRBD2. V lost 10 bases to trimming and J lost 6 bases; unmatched junction nucleotides: 15. The germline gives CDR1 MRHNA, CDR2 SNTAGT. The CDR3 length is 15 residues. As DNA, the CDR3 is TGTGCCAATACGAGGGCTAGCGGGAGTAGGATCGAGCAGTACTTC. Its translation is CANTRASGSRIEQYF.

The chain has TRBV11-2 and TRBJ1-5, with unresolved D. The V and J ends lost 8 bases and 0 bases respectively, with 11 bases between them. Germline values: CDR1 SGHAT, CDR2 FQNNGV. The CDR3 is made up of 14 amino acids. In DNA form, the CDR3 reads TGTGCCAGCGCGACGGGTGATAGCAATCAGCCCCAGCATTTT. Its protein product is CASATGDSNQPQHF.

The chain couples TRBV6-1 to TRBJ1-2, with D possibly TRBD1 on 5 matching bases. Trimming cost V 10 bases and J 4 bases, with 16 bases left between them. This CDR3 contains 13 residues. Germline CDR1 and CDR2: MNHNS and SASEGT. CDR3 protein: CATLRQPTYGYTF. The CDR3 DNA reads TGTGCCACCCTTAGACAGCCCACCTATGGCTACACCTTC.

A remark on this clone: At one end the junction does not follow the germline gene, possibly because of a read error. Written as DNA, the CDR3 is TGTGCCAGTAGTCAGGGGCTCGGCTATGTCTACACCTTC. Translating gives CASSQGLGYVYTF. The chain has TRBV19 and TRBJ1-2, with D maybe TRBD1 (6 bases). The CDR3 consists of 13 residues. The germline gives CDR1 LNHDA, CDR2 SQIVND (reference sequence).

The chain joins TRBV5-1 to TRBJ2-1, with a weak D call TRBD2 (5 bases). CDR3 size: 15 residues. The germline CDR1 and CDR2 sequences are SGHRS and YFSETQ. V was clipped by 4 bases and J by 1 base, with 12 bases between them. The CDR3 coding sequence is TGCGCCAGCAGCCTGGCTAGCAGGTCCTACAATGAGCAGTTCTTC. Translated, it gives CASSLASRSYNEQFF.

The rearrangement joins TRBV6-5 to TRBJ2-1; the match to TRBD1 covers 8 bases. The V and J ends lost 4 bases and 7 bases, in that order; junction bases with no gene match: 9. This CDR3 has 15 residues. Per the germline V gene, CDR1 is MNHEY and CDR2 is SVGAGI. CDR3 sequence: CASSWVRQGTNEQFF. The CDR3, as DNA: TGTGCCAGCAGTTGGGTACGACAGGGGACGAATGAGCAGTTCTTC.

V is TRBV19 and J is TRBJ2-5, with D possibly being TRBD2 (5 bases). Trimming pared 3 bases from V and 5 bases from J, leaving 10 bases between. The germline gives CDR1 LNHDA, CDR2 SQIVND (reference sequence). The CDR3 consists of 13 residues. CDR3 loop: CASSILTGETQYF. The CDR3 nucleotides are TGTGCCAGTAGTATTCTGACGGGGGAGACCCAGTACTTC.

The rearrangement joins TRBV6-6 to TRBJ1-2, with 8 bases that match TRBD1. The CDR3 is made up of 15 amino acids. Germline CDR1 reads MNHNY; CDR2 reads SVGAGI (reference sequence). V gave up 3 bases and J gave up 8 bases; unmatched junction bases: 11. The CDR3 protein is CASSYSGQALKGYTF. CDR3 DNA: TGTGCCAGCAGTTATTCGGGACAGGCCTTAAAGGGCTACACCTTC.

This chain joins TRBV30 and TRBJ2-1; possible D gene TRBD1, 5 bases. V shed 0 bases and J shed 6 bases, with 9 bases lying between them. This CDR3 is built from 13 residues. In germline, CDR1 is GTSNPN, CDR2 SVGIG (reference sequence). The CDR3 spells CAWSVQGVNEQFF. DNA for the CDR3: TGTGCCTGGAGTGTACAAGGGGTCAATGAGCAGTTCTTC.

V is TRBV7-2 and J is TRBJ2-2; TRBD1 matches 8 bases. Germline V gene sequence: CDR1 SGHTA, CDR2 FQGNSA. The CDR3 runs to 15 residues. The ends lost 6 bases at V and 0 bases at J; junction bases unmatched: 3. This chain's CDR3 is CASRLDRANTGELFF. The CDR3 nucleotides are TGTGCCAGCAGATTGGACAGGGCGAACACCGGGGAGCTGTTTTTT. Full variable domain (missing parts from reference TRBV7-2 and TRBJ2-2): GAGVSQSPSNKVTEKGKDVELRCDPISGHTALYWYRQSLGQGLEFLIYFQGNSAPDKSGLPSDRFSAERTGGSVSTLTIQRTQQEDSAVYLCASRLDRANTGELFFGEGSRLTVL.

The CDR3 is CASRSFRQGNTDTQYF. CDR3 nucleotide sequence: TGTGCCAGCAGATCATTCCGCCAGGGGAACACAGATACGCAGTATTTT. The chain links TRBV27 to TRBJ2-3, with a possible D match to TRBD1 (6 bases). Germline assignment: CDR1 MNHEY and CDR2 SMNVEV (reference sequence). Trimming took 6 bases from V and 2 from J, leaving 18 bases between them. CDR3 length equals 16 residues.

This rearrangement joins TRBV30 to TRBJ1-5; a possible D gene is TRBD1 (6 bases). CDR1 is GTSNPN and CDR2 is SVGIG in the germline V gene (reference sequence). With 4 bases removed from V and 6 bases from J, the gap between germline ends came to 13 bases. This CDR3 comprises 13 residues. The CDR3 DNA sequence: TGTGCCTGGACCTTGGGGGGGGCTCAGCCCCAGCATTTT. It specifies CAWTLGGAQPQHF.

In this sample, this clone turned up a few times. This chain connects TRBV5-1 to TRBJ2-5, with TRBD2 matching 7 bases. This CDR3 contains 15 residues. The ends lost 6 bases at V and 3 bases at J; junction bases unmatched: 11. Germline CDR1 SGHRS, CDR2 YFSETQ. CDR3 nucleotide sequence: TGCGCCAGCAACCAGGCAGGGCTAGCGGAAGAGACCCAGTACTTC. It specifies CASNQAGLAEETQYF.

The chain uses TRBV5-4 and TRBJ2-5, with D tentatively TRBD2 (6 bases). The CDR3 has 14 amino acids. V lost 2 bases and J 3 bases, leaving 11 bases between the germline ends. Germline CDR1 SGHNT, CDR2 YYREEE (reference sequence). As DNA, the CDR3 is TGTGCCAGCAGCTTTCCCGGAGGGGAAGAGACCCAGTACTTC. The encoded protein is CASSFPGGEETQYF. Looking up the rest from reference TRBV5-4 and TRBJ2-5 gives the full variable domain: ETGVTQSPTHLIKTRGQQVTLRCSSQSGHNTVSWYQQALGQGPQFIFQYYREEENGRGNFPPRFSGLQFPNYSSELNVNALELDDSALYLCASSFPGGEETQYFGPGTRLLVL.

The J gene is TRBJ2-7, the V gene TRBV7-8; 9 bases match TRBD2. Germline values: CDR1 SGHVS, CDR2 FQNEAQ. CDR3 length equals 16 residues. With 5 bases clipped from V and 9 bases from J, the junction kept 17 bases outside the gene matches. CDR3 nucleotides: TGTGCCAGCAGCCCCGTAGGGGCGGGAGGGCGTCTAGCGCAGTACTTC. Translation: CASSPVGAGGRLAQYF. The entire variable domain, with the rest obtained from reference TRBV7-8 and TRBJ2-7, is as follows: GAGVSQSPRYKVAKRGQDVALRCDPISGHVSLFWYQQALGQGPEFLTYFQNEAQLDKSGLPSDRFFAERPEGSVSTLKIQRTQQEDSAVYLCASSPVGAGGRLAQYFGPGTRLTVT.

The chain uses TRBV28 and TRBJ2-3; 7 bases agree with TRBD1. V lost 6 bases, J lost 6 bases, and 12 bases stayed unmatched. Looked up from germline, CDR1 is MDHEN and CDR2 is SYDVKM. The CDR3 totals 15 residues. The CDR3 loop is CASSVPGQPGDTQYF. The CDR3, as DNA: TGTGCCAGCAGCGTACCGGGACAGCCGGGGGATACGCAGTATTTT.